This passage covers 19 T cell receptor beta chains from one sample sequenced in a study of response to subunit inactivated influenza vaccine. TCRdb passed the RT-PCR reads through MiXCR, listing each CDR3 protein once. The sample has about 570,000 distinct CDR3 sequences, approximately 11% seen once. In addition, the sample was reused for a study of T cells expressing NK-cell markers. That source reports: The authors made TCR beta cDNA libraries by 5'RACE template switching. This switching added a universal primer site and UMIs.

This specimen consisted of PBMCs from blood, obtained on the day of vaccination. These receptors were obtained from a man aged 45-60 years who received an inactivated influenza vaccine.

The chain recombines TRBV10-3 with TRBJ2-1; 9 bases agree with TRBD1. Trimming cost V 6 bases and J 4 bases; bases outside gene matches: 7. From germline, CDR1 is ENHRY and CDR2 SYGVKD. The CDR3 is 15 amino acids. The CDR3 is CAISVGTGIYNEQFF. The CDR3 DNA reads TGTGCCATCAGCGTCGGGACAGGGATATACAATGAGCAGTTCTTC.

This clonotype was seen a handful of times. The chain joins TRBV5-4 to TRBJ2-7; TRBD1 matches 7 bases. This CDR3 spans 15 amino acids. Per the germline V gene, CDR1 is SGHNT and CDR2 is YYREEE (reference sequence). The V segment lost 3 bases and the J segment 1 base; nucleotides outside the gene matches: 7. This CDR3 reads CASSWDRYGSYEQYF. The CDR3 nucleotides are TGTGCCAGCAGCTGGGACAGATACGGGTCCTACGAGCAGTACTTC.

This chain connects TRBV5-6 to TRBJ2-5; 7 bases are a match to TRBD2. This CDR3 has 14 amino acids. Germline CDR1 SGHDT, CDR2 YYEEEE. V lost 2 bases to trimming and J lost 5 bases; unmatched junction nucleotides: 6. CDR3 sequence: CASSFIREVETQYF. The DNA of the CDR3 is TGTGCCAGCAGCTTCATCCGGGAGGTTGAGACCCAGTACTTC.

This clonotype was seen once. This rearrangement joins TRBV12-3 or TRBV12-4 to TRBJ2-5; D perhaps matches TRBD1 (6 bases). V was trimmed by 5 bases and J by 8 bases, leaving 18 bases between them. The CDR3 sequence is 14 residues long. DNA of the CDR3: TGTGCCAGCAGTCCCAACCGACAACAGGGCACCCAGTACTTC. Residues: CASSPNRQQGTQYF.

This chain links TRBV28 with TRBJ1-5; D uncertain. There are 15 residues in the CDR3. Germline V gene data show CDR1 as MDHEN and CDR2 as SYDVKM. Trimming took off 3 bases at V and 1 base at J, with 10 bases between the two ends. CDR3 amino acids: CASSFASNSNQPQHF. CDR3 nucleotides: TGTGCCAGCAGTTTTGCCAGCAACAGCAATCAGCCCCAGCATTTT.

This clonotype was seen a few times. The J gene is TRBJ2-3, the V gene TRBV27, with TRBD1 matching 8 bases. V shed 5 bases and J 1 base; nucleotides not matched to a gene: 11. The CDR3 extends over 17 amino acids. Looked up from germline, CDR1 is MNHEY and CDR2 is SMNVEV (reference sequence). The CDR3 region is CASSPNPTGQGTDTQYF. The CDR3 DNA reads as TGTGCCAGCAGTCCCAATCCGACGGGACAGGGCACAGATACGCAGTATTTT.

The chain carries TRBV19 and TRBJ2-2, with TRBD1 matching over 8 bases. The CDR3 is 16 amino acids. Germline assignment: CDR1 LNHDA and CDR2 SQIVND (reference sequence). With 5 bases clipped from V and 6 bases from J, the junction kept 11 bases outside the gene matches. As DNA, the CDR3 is TGTGCCAGTAGTGCCAGACAGGGGTCGGCAGCCGGGGAGCTGTTTTTT. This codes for CASSARQGSAAGELFF.

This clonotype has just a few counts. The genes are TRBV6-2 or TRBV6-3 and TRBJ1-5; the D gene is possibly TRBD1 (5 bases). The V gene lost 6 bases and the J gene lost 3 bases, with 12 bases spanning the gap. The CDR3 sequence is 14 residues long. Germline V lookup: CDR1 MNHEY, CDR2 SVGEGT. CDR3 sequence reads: CASSVGALNQPQHF. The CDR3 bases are TGTGCCAGCAGCGTAGGGGCCCTCAATCAGCCCCAGCATTTT.

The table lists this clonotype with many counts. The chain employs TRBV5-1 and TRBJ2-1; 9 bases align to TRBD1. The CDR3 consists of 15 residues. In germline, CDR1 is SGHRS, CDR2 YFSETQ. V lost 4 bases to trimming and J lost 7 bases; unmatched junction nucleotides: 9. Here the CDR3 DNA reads TGCGCCAGCAGCCTACTGGGACAGGGTGAAAATGAGCAGTTCTTC. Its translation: CASSLLGQGENEQFF.

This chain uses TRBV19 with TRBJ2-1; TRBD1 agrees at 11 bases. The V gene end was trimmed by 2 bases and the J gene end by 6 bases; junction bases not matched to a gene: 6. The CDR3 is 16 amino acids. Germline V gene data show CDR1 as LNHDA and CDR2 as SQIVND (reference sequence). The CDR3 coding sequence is TGTGCCAGTAGTATAAGAGGAGGGACAGGGGGCAATGAGCAGTTCTTC. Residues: CASSIRGGTGGNEQFF.

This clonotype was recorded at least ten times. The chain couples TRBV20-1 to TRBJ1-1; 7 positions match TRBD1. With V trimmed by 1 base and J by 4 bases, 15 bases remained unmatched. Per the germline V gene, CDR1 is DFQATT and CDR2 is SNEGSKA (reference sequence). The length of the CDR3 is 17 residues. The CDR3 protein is CSARADLTGWFGTEAFF. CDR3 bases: TGCAGTGCTAGAGCCGACTTGACAGGGTGGTTTGGCACTGAAGCTTTCTTT.

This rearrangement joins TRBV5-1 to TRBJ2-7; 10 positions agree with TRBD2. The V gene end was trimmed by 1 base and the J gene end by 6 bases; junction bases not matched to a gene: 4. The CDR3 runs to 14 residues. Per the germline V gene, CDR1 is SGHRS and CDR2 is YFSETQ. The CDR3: CASSLRIAGGEQYF. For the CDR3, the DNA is TGCGCCAGCAGCTTGCGAATAGCGGGAGGCGAGCAGTACTTC.

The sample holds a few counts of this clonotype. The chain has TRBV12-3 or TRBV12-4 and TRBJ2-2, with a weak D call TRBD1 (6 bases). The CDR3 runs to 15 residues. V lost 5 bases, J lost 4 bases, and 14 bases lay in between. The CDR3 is CASSPQQGATGELFF. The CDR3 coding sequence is TGTGCCAGCAGTCCGCAACAGGGAGCCACCGGGGAGCTGTTTTTT.

The CDR3 reads CASSQDGTEAPSYEQYF. In nucleotides, the CDR3 is TGTGCCAGCAGCCAAGATGGGACAGAGGCGCCTTCCTACGAGCAGTACTTC. The chain recombines TRBV14 with TRBJ2-7, with TRBD1 matching 7 bases. J was trimmed by 1 base and V by 0 bases; bases with no gene match: 9. The germline gives CDR1 SGHDN, CDR2 FVKESK. The CDR3 covers 17 residues.

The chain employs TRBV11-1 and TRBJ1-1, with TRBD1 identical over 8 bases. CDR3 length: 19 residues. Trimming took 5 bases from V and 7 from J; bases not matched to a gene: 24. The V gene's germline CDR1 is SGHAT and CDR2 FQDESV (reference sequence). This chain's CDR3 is CASSPRSGYRDRSPLEAFF. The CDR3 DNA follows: TGTGCCAGCAGCCCGCGGTCGGGCTACCGGGACAGGTCCCCACTTGAAGCTTTCTTT.

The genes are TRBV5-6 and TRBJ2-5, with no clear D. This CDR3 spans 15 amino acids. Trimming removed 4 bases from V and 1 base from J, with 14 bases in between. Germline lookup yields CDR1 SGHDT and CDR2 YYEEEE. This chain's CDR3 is CASSPYPSTQETQYF. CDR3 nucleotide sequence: TGTGCCAGCAGCCCCTACCCTTCGACCCAAGAGACCCAGTACTTC.

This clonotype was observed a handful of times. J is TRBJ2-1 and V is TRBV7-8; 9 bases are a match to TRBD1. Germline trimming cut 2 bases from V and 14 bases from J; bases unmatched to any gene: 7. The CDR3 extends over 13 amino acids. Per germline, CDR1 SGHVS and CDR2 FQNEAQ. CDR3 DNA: TGTGCCAGCAGCTTAACACAGGGGGCGGAGGAGTTCTTC. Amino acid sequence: CASSLTQGAEEFF.

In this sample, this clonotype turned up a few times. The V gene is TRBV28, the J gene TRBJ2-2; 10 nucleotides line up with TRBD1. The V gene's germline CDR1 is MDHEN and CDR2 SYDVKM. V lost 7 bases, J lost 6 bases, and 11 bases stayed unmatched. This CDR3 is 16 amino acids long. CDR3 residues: CASNTWDRGLAGELFF. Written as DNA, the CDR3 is TGTGCCAGCAATACTTGGGACAGGGGATTAGCCGGGGAGCTGTTTTTT.

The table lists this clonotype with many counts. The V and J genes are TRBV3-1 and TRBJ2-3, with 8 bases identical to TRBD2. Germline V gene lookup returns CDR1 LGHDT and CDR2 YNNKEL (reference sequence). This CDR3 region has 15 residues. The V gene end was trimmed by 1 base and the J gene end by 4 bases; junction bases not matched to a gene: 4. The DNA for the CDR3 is TGTGCCAGCAGCCAAGCAATAGCGGGACCAGATACGCAGTATTTT. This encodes CASSQAIAGPDTQYF.